Listed here are 18 T cell receptor beta chains from one sample, sequenced in a study of OX40 agonist ivuxolimab in advanced cancers. Method: immunoSEQ multiplex PCR; TCRdb's copy keeps in-frame clones and lacks some. The sample holds about 100,000 clones, approximately 80% seen once. Sequenced material: CD4+ or CD8+ T cells sorted from blood, taken in a trial of the OX40 agonist ivuxolimab. The receptor set was obtained from an adult with an advanced solid tumor such as melanoma, head and neck, liver or kidney cancer.

The V call is TRBV7-9, the J call TRBJ2-7; D is uncertain. The V end was cut by 5 bases, the J end by 7 bases, with 15 bases between. The germline gives CDR1 SEHNR, CDR2 FQNEAQ (reference sequence). The CDR3 is 13 amino acids. The CDR3 loop is CASSPDGRGEQYF. CDR3 nucleotides: TGTGCCAGCAGCCCGGACGGGCGTGGGGAGCAGTACTTC.

This chain connects TRBV9 to TRBJ2-3; the D gene could be TRBD1 or TRBD2 (5 bases each). CDR1 SGDLS and CDR2 YYNGEE come from the germline V gene. The germline V and J ends were trimmed by 5 bases and 6 bases, with 10 bases remaining between them. The CDR3 consists of 12 residues. This chain's CDR3 is CASSIEGDTQYF. As DNA, the CDR3 is TGTGCCAGCAGTATTGAGGGGGATACGCAGTATTTT.

This clone occurred once. V and J are TRBV7-6 and TRBJ2-7; the match to TRBD1 covers 9 bases. V lost 4 bases, J lost 1 base, and 2 bases stayed unmatched. The germline V gene has CDR1 SGHVS and CDR2 FNYEAQ. CDR3 length: 14 amino acids. CDR3 sequence: CASSYGQGSYEQYF. The CDR3 DNA is TGTGCCAGCAGCTACGGACAGGGGTCCTACGAGCAGTACTTC.

The chain recombines TRBV7-8 with TRBJ2-1; D tentatively fits TRBD1 or TRBD2 (6 bases each). V was clipped by 4 bases and J by 3 bases, with 16 bases between them. CDR3 length: 16 amino acids. CDR1 is SGHVS and CDR2 is FQNEAQ in the germline V gene. The DNA for the CDR3 is TGTGCCAGCAGCTCCTTGGGGGCGGGGATCTACAATGAGCAGTTCTTC. This translates into CASSSLGAGIYNEQFF.

In this sample, this clone turned up a few times. The chain is built from TRBV6-6 and TRBJ2-7, with D unclear. The CDR3 covers 12 residues. The germline gives CDR1 MNHNY, CDR2 SVGAGI (reference sequence). V was cut by 2 bases and J by 4 bases, with 6 bases left in between. The CDR3 sequence is CASSYVQYEQYF. CDR3 nucleotide sequence: TGTGCCAGCAGTTACGTACAGTACGAGCAGTACTTC.

The chain combines TRBV4-1 with TRBJ2-7, with D maybe TRBD1 (6 bases). The CDR3 has 13 residues. The germline V gene encodes CDR1 MGHRA and CDR2 YSYEKL. With 0 bases removed from V and 4 bases from J, the gap between germline ends came to 7 bases. This chain's CDR3 is CASSQEGGYEQYF. DNA for the CDR3: TGCGCCAGCAGCCAAGAAGGGGGTTACGAGCAGTACTTC.

As DNA, the CDR3 is TGTGCCAGCACAAACCGGGGGCGGAACACTGAAGCTTTCTTT. As protein: CASTNRGRNTEAFF. This chain links TRBV7-2 with TRBJ1-1; possibly TRBD1 for D (6 bases). Germline assignment: CDR1 SGHTA and CDR2 FQGNSA. Trimming took 7 bases from V and 1 from J, leaving 13 bases between them. The CDR3 extends over 14 amino acids.

The rearrangement links TRBV6-6 to TRBJ1-2; 8 positions match TRBD1. This CDR3 comprises 15 residues. Losses at the gene ends were 6 bases for V and 6 bases for J; bases not matched to a gene: 12. Germline lookup yields CDR1 MNHNY and CDR2 SVGAGI (reference sequence). CDR3 residues: CASSARPTGVNGYTF. DNA for the CDR3: TGTGCCAGCAGCGCAAGACCGACAGGGGTGAATGGCTACACCTTC.

The chain couples TRBV29-1 to TRBJ2-3; tentatively, D is TRBD1 (6 bases). Trimming cost V 3 bases and J 4 bases, with 17 bases left between them. CDR1 SQVTM and CDR2 ANQGSEA come from the germline V gene. The CDR3 extends over 15 amino acids. In DNA form, the CDR3 reads TGCAGCGTTGATGGGACAACGGCCTTGGCAGATACGCAGTATTTT. Translating gives CSVDGTTALADTQYF.

The rearrangement joins TRBV29-1 to TRBJ2-1; TRBD1 might be the D (6 bases). The germline V and J ends were trimmed by 5 bases and 11 bases, with 10 bases remaining between them. Germline V gives CDR1 SQVTM, CDR2 ANQGSEA. The CDR3 runs 10 residues. This chain's CDR3 is CSVPGQKQFF. The CDR3, as DNA: TGCAGCGTTCCCGGACAGAAGCAGTTCTTC.

The rearrangement uses TRBV5-4 and TRBJ2-3; D ambiguous. The germline V and J ends were trimmed by 0 bases and 2 bases, with 7 bases remaining between them. Germline-derived CDR1 and CDR2 are SGHNT and YYREEE (reference sequence). This CDR3 is 14 amino acids long. Here the CDR3 DNA reads TGTGCCAGCAGCTTGGAGGGCCCCACAGATACGCAGTATTTT. Encoded protein: CASSLEGPTDTQYF.

This sequence joins TRBV9 and TRBJ2-3; TRBD2 aligns across 11 bases. From germline, CDR1 is SGDLS and CDR2 YYNGEE. Losses at the gene ends were 2 bases for V and 4 bases for J; bases not matched to a gene: 9. This CDR3 is 17 amino acids long. CDR3 region: CASSVTSGTVGSDTQYF. The CDR3 nucleotides are TGTGCCAGCAGCGTGACTAGCGGGACTGTGGGGTCAGATACGCAGTATTTT. Looking up the rest from reference TRBV9 and TRBJ2-3 gives the full variable domain: DSGVTQTPKHLITATGQRVTLRCSPRSGDLSVYWYQQSLDQGLQFLIQYYNGEERAKGNILERFSAQQFPDLHSELNLSSLELGDSALYFCASSVTSGTVGSDTQYFGPGTRLTVL.

The rearrangement joins TRBV19 to TRBJ1-4; 9 bases line up with TRBD1. Per the germline V gene, CDR1 is LNHDA and CDR2 is SQIVND (reference sequence). After removal of 5 bases from V and 9 bases from J, the junction contained 10 bases not matched to a gene. The CDR3 is made up of 15 amino acids. The CDR3 is CASSDPGQGDQKLFF. The CDR3 nucleotides read TGTGCCAGTAGTGACCCGGGACAGGGTGATCAAAAACTGTTTTTT.

The chain carries TRBV10-3 and TRBJ2-3; 11 nucleotides agree with TRBD2. Germline V gene data show CDR1 as ENHRY and CDR2 as SYGVKD. The CDR3 has 16 residues. V shed 4 bases, J shed 2 bases, and the junction held 5 bases outside the gene matches. The chain's CDR3 is CAISALTSGDTDTQYF. The DNA of the CDR3 is TGTGCCATCAGTGCCCTGACTAGCGGGGACACAGATACGCAGTATTTT.

The chain uses TRBV6-4 and TRBJ2-3; the match to TRBD2 covers 7 bases. Germline CDR1 is MRHNA and CDR2 is SNTAGT. The V segment lost 4 bases and the J segment 2 bases; nucleotides outside the gene matches: 3. The CDR3 covers 14 residues. The CDR3 coding sequence is TGTGCCAGCAGTGTGGGGGGGAACACAGATACGCAGTATTTT. Protein product: CASSVGGNTDTQYF.

The rearrangement links TRBV19 to TRBJ1-6, with D unclear. Germline V CDR1 and CDR2: LNHDA, SQIVND (reference sequence). This CDR3 has 13 amino acids. In nucleotides, the CDR3 is TGTGCATCATCCGAGGGTTGGGATTCACCCCTCCACTTT. Encoded protein: CASSEGWDSPLHF.

The chain has TRBV19 and TRBJ1-2; 9 bases map to TRBD1. V was pared by 5 bases and J by 8 bases, with 6 bases of the junction left unmatched. CDR3 length equals 13 residues. CDR1 is LNHDA and CDR2 is SQIVND in the germline V gene (reference sequence). The CDR3 reads CASSLTGGRGYTF. CDR3 coding DNA: TGTGCCAGTAGTCTTACAGGGGGCCGGGGCTACACCTTC. The full variable domain, its missing parts supplied by reference TRBV19 and TRBJ1-2, is DGGITQSPKYLFRKEGQNVTLSCEQNLNHDAMYWYRQDPGQGLRLIYYSQIVNDFQKGDIAEGYSVSREKKESFPLTVTSAQKNPTAFYLCASSLTGGRGYTFGSGTRLTVV.

V is TRBV6-6 and J is TRBJ2-7; a possible D gene is TRBD1 (5 bases). Trimming shortened V by 4 bases and J by 5 bases, and 15 bases separated the two germline ends. Germline lookup yields CDR1 MNHNY and CDR2 SVGAGI (reference sequence). This CDR3 has 14 residues. The DNA of the CDR3 is TGTGCCAGCAGTTCGCAGGGCTCCCTGAACGAGCAGTACTTC. This gives the protein CASSSQGSLNEQYF.